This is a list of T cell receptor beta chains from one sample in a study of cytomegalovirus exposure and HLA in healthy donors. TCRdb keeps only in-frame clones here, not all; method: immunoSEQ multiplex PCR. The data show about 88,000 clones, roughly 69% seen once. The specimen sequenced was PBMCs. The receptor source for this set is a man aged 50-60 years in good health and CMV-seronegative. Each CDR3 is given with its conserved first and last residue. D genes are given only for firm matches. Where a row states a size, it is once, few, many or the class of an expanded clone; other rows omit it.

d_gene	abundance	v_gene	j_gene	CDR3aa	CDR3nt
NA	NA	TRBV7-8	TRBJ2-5	CASTLHSETQYF	TGTGCCAGCACCTTGCACTCAGAGACCCAGTACTTC
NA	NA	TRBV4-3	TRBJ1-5	CASSQERASNQPQHF	TGCGCCAGCAGCCAAGAGAGGGCTAGCAATCAGCCCCAGCATTTT
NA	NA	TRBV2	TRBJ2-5	CASSEDITLGETQYF	TGTGCCAGCAGTGAGGACATTACCCTGGGCGAGACCCAGTACTTC
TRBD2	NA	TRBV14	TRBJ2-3	CASSRQISSGWFTDTQYF	TGTGCCAGCAGCCGACAAATATCTAGCGGATGGTTCACAGATACGCAGTATTTT
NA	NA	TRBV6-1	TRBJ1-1	CASSEIGLNTEAFF	TGTGCCAGCAGTGAAATAGGACTCAACACTGAAGCTTTCTTT
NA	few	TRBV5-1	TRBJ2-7	CASSFQGLEQYF	TGCGCCAGCAGCTTTCAGGGGCTGGAGCAGTACTTC
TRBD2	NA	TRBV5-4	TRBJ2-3	CASSLQRGSTDTQYF	TGTGCCAGCAGCTTACAGCGGGGTAGCACAGATACGCAGTATTTT
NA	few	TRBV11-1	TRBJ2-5	CASSLEGTGTPGPQETQYF	TGTGCCAGCAGCTTAGAGGGAACCGGGACTCCGGGGCCTCAAGAGACCCAGTACTTC
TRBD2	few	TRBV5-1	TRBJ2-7	CASSLGHGRTYEQYF	TGCGCCAGCAGCTTGGGGCACGGGAGGACCTACGAGCAGTACTTC
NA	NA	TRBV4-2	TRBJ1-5	CASSQGTAAYNQPQHF	TGTGCCAGCAGCCAAGGGACAGCCGCTTACAATCAGCCCCAGCATTTT
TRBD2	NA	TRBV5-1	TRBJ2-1	CASSPRLREVYNEQFF	TGCGCCAGCAGCCCGCGCCTGCGGGAGGTGTACAATGAGCAGTTCTTC
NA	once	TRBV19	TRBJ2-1	CASSRTSRSSYNEQFF	TGTGCCAGTAGTCGCACCTCTAGGTCCTCCTACAATGAGCAGTTCTTC
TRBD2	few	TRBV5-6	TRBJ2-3	CASSFLAGTDTQYF	TGTGCCAGCAGCTTTCTAGCGGGCACAGATACGCAGTATTTT
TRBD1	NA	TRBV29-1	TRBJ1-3	CSVADRGYGNTIYF	TGCAGCGTTGCCGACAGGGGCTACGGAAACACCATATATTTT
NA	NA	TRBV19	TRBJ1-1	CASSILRGMGTEAFF	TGTGCCAGTAGTATACTTCGGGGGATGGGCACTGAAGCTTTCTTT
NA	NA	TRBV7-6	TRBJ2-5	CASSPRQAVETQYF	TGTGCCAGCAGCCCACGACAGGCTGTGGAGACCCAGTACTTC
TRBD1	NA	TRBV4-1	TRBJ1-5	CASSLRQGANSNQPQHF	TGCGCCAGCAGCCTAAGACAGGGGGCTAATAGCAATCAGCCCCAGCATTTT
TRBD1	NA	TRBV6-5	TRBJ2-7	CASSSTGAINYEQYF	TGTGCCAGCAGTTCAACAGGGGCGATCAACTACGAGCAGTACTTC
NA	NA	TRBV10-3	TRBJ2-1	CAIRQEGSYNEQFF	TGTGCCATCAGGCAGGAGGGGTCCTACAATGAGCAGTTCTTC
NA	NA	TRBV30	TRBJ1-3	CAWSVGGGSGNTIYF	TGTGCCTGGAGTGTAGGGGGTGGCTCTGGAAACACCATATATTTT
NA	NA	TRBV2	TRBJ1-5	CASTLEGTNQPQHF	TGTGCCAGCACCTTAGAGGGTACGAATCAGCCCCAGCATTTT
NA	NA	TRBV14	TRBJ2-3	CASSHPSGDRTPTDTDTQYF	TGTGCCAGCAGCCACCCTTCGGGGGACAGAACCCCGACAGACACAGATACGCAGTATTTT
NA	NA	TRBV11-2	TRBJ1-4	CASGLYGINEKLFF	TGTGCCAGCGGGCTTTATGGAATAAATGAAAAACTGTTTTTT
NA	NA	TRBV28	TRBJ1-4	CASRIGGTLNEKLFF	TGTGCCAGCAGGATCGGCGGGACCTTAAATGAAAAACTGTTTTTT
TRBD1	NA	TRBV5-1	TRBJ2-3	CASSLQGATDTQYF	TGCGCCAGCAGCTTGCAGGGGGCAACGGATACGCAGTATTTT
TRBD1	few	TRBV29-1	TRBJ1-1	CSGLTGVAEAFF	TGCAGCGGTCTCACAGGGGTGGCTGAAGCTTTCTTT
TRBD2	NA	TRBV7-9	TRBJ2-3	CASSRTSGTDTQYF	TGTGCCAGCAGCCGGACTAGCGGGACAGATACGCAGTATTTT
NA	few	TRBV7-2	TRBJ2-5	CASSPRWYQETQYF	TGTGCCAGCAGCCCCAGATGGTACCAAGAGACCCAGTACTTC
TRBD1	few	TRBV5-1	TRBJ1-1	CASSASGGLTEAFF	TGCGCCAGCAGCGCATCAGGGGGCCTCACTGAAGCTTTCTTT
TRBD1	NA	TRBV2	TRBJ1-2	CASSGQGHGYTF	TGTGCCAGCAGCGGACAGGGGCACGGCTACACCTTC
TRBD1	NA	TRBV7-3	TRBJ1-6	CASSRWPGGYNSPLHF	TGTGCCAGCAGCCGATGGCCAGGGGGCTATAATTCACCCCTCCACTTT
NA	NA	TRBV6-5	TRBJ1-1	CASSISRENTEAFF	TGTGCCAGCAGCATAAGCAGGGAGAACACTGAAGCTTTCTTT
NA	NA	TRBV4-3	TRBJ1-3	CASSQVEGSGNTIYF	TGCGCCAGCAGCCAAGTCGAGGGTTCTGGAAACACCATATATTTT
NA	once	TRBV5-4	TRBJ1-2	CASSSQGNGYTF	TGTGCCAGCAGCTCTCAGGGGAATGGCTACACCTTC
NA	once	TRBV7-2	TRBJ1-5	CASSRTYSNQPQHF	TGTGCCAGCAGTCGGACTTATAGCAATCAGCCCCAGCATTTT
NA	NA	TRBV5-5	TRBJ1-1	CASSIRHASPTEAFF	TGTGCCAGCAGCATCCGACACGCCAGTCCCACAGAAGCTTTCTTT
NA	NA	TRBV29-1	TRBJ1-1	CSVELGLNTEAFF	TGCAGCGTTGAATTGGGGCTGAACACTGAAGCTTTCTTT
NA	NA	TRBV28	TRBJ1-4	CASSSSGSTNEKLFF	TGTGCCAGCAGTTCGTCAGGCTCCACTAATGAAAAACTGTTTTTT
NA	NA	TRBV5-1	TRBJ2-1	CASSLQQGNEQFF	TGCGCCAGCAGCCTCCAACAGGGTAATGAGCAGTTCTTC
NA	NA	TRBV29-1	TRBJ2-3	CSVDVDTQYF	TGCAGCGTTGACGTAGATACGCAGTATTTT
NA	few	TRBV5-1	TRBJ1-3	CASRAAGSSGNTIYF	TGCGCCAGCAGGGCAGCAGGTTCCTCTGGAAACACCATATATTTT
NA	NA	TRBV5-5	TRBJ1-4	CASSPYRATNEKLFF	TGTGCCAGCAGCCCCTACAGGGCGACTAATGAAAAACTGTTTTTT
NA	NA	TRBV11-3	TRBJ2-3	CASSLDSHYHPLYF	TGTGCCAGCAGCTTAGATTCGCACTACCACCCGTTGTATTTT
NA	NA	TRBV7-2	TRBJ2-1	CASSFANEQFF	TGTGCCAGCAGCTTCGCGAATGAGCAGTTCTTC
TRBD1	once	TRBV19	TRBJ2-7	CASSMGDRGSEQYF	TGTGCCAGTAGTATGGGGGACAGGGGCTCCGAGCAGTACTTC
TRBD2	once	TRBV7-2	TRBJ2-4	CASSKQGLAGDLNQYF	TGTGCCAGCAGCAAACAAGGACTAGCGGGAGATCTGAATCAGTACTTC
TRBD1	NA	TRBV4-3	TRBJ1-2	CASSQPGQVHAIGYTF	TGCGCCAGCAGCCAACCCGGACAGGTCCACGCTATAGGCTACACCTTC
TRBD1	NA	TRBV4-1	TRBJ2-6	CASSQGQGSGANVLTF	TGCGCCAGCAGCCAAGGACAGGGCTCTGGGGCCAACGTCCTGACTTTC
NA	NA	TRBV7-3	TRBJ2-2	CASTVRIPPGELFF	TGTGCCAGCACCGTCCGTATCCCCCCCGGGGAGCTGTTTTTT
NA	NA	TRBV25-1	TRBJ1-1	CASSEGGAGSTEAFF	TGTGCCAGCAGTGAAGGGGGGGCGGGGAGCACTGAAGCTTTCTTT
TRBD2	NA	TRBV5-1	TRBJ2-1	CASSLGAAGGPGEQFF	TGCGCCAGCAGCTTGGGGGCGGCGGGGGGACCGGGCGAGCAGTTCTTC
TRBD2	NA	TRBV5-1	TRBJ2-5	CASSLVVAGETQYF	TGCGCCAGCAGCTTGGTAGTAGCGGGAGAGACCCAGTACTTC
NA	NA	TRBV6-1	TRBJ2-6	CASTGGSSGANVLTF	TGTGCCAGCACTGGAGGGAGCTCTGGGGCCAACGTCCTGACTTTC